The 19 T cell receptor beta chains below all came from one sample that was sequenced in a study of T cells in Graves' hyperthyroidism and ophthalmopathy. Amplification of TCR beta CDR3 regions was performed using RNA transcripts as template. Carried out on the TCR CDR3, a first-round RT-PCR used the HTBI primer set. TCRdb called the multiplex PCR reads again in MiXCR, with one record for every CDR3 protein. The profile shows approximately 620,000 distinct CDR3 sequences, about 14% of them singletons. The sample consisted of blood. The receptors were gathered from a woman aged 25 to 39 with Graves' hyperthyroidism that later progressed to Graves' ophthalmopathy.

This clonotype was detected ten times or more. The rearrangement uses TRBV20-1 and TRBJ1-2; 10 bases are a match to TRBD1. CDR3 length: 13 residues. Germline CDR1 is DFQATT and CDR2 is SNEGSKA (reference sequence). The junction had 6 bases not matched to a gene; V was cut back by 4 bases and J by 7 bases. CDR3 region: CSAILTGGVGYTF. CDR3 sequence (DNA): TGCAGTGCTATTCTGACAGGGGGCGTTGGCTACACCTTC.

In this sample, this clonotype turned up many times. The chain uses TRBV27 and TRBJ1-5; the D gene is possibly TRBD1 (5 bases). Germline CDR1 is MNHEY and CDR2 is SMNVEV (reference sequence). V was clipped by 3 bases and J by 3 bases, with 9 bases between them. The CDR3 loop spans 14 amino acids. The DNA of the CDR3 is TGTGCCAGCAGTTTGGGAGGGGTCAATCAGCCCCAGCATTTT. Translated, it gives CASSLGGVNQPQHF.

This clonotype has only one observation. This sequence joins TRBV5-5 and TRBJ1-5; D uncertain. V lost 0 bases and J lost 0, with 13 bases in between. This CDR3 is 17 amino acids long. Germline CDR1 SGHKS, CDR2 YYEKEE (reference sequence). This CDR3 is CASSLGLEASSNQPQHF. The CDR3, as DNA: TGTGCCAGCAGCTTGGGACTAGAAGCTTCTAGCAATCAGCCCCAGCATTTT.

The table lists this clonotype with many counts. This rearrangement joins TRBV19 to TRBJ1-1, with D unclear. Germline V gene data show CDR1 as LNHDA and CDR2 as SQIVND (reference sequence). The CDR3 totals 10 residues. The V end was cut by 8 bases, the J end by 8 bases, with 9 bases between. DNA for the CDR3: TGTGCCAGTGGGAACTTAGAAGCTTTCTTT. This gives the protein CASGNLEAFF.

This clonotype was seen repeatedly, ten times or more. The chain employs TRBV24-1 and TRBJ1-2, with D possibly matching TRBD1 (5 bases). V lost 2 bases to trimming and J lost 1 base, with 7 bases between them. In germline, CDR1 is KGHDR, CDR2 SFDVKD. CDR3 length: 14 amino acids. CDR3 loop: CATSDSQGNYGYTF. CDR3 coding DNA: TGTGCCACCAGTGATTCTCAGGGTAACTATGGCTACACCTTC.

The chain links TRBV25-1 to TRBJ1-3, with TRBD1 as a possible D gene (6 bases). The CDR3 runs 17 residues. V was trimmed by 1 base and J by 0 bases, leaving 13 bases between them. From germline, CDR1 is MGHDK and CDR2 SYGVNS. The CDR3 nucleotides read TGTGCCAGCAGTGAATCTCTCGGGGGCCTCTCTGGAAACACCATATATTTT. Translation: CASSESLGGLSGNTIYF.

This clonotype was seen more than once but under ten times. J is TRBJ2-7 and V is TRBV18, with TRBD1 matching over 9 bases. Trimming cost V 5 bases and J 4 bases; bases outside gene matches: 3. The CDR3 has 13 residues. From germline, CDR1 is KGHSH and CDR2 LQKENI. The CDR3 protein is CASSATGGYEQYF. Written as DNA, the CDR3 is TGTGCCAGCTCAGCGACAGGGGGTTACGAGCAGTACTTC.

This clonotype was seen many times. The chain joins TRBV20-1 to TRBJ2-1; 9 nucleotides align to TRBD2. J lost 3 bases, V lost 6 bases, and 9 bases had no gene match. The CDR3 is made up of 15 amino acids. Germline-derived CDR1 and CDR2 are DFQATT and SNEGSKA (reference sequence). The CDR3 sequence: CSARLAEDFYNEQFF. DNA for the CDR3: TGCAGTGCCCGACTAGCGGAGGATTTCTACAATGAGCAGTTCTTC.

This clonotype was observed a few times. CDR3 sequence (DNA): TGTGCCAGCAGCGGGACAGGGAGATACGAGCAGTACTTC. This encodes CASSGTGRYEQYF. This sequence joins TRBV27 and TRBJ2-7; 9 positions match TRBD1. V lost 6 bases and J lost 4; bases outside the gene matches: 4. CDR1 MNHEY and CDR2 SMNVEV come from the germline V gene (reference sequence). The length of the CDR3 is 13 residues.

This chain joins TRBV10-3 and TRBJ2-7; 7 bases agree with TRBD1. CDR1 and CDR2 from the germline V gene are ENHRY and SYGVKD. Losses at the gene ends were 6 bases for V and 2 bases for J; bases not matched to a gene: 7. The CDR3 covers 14 residues. The CDR3 DNA follows: TGTGCCATCAGAGGGACAGCGGAGGCCTACGAGCAGTACTTC. Protein sequence: CAIRGTAEAYEQYF.

With regard to this clonotype: At one of its ends the junction is not consistent with the germline gene, which may arise from a read error. The chain uses TRBV10-1 and TRBJ1-5; D unclear. Germline CDR1 and CDR2: WNHNN and SYGVQD (reference sequence). This CDR3 comprises 14 residues. Here the CDR3 DNA reads TGCGCCAGCAGTTTTTCGGGTAGCAGTCAGCCCCAGCATTTT. Encoded protein: CASSFSGSSQPQHF.

Comments on this clonotype: This may come from a read error, since a much larger clone is one base off. The chain is built from TRBV3-1 and TRBJ1-1; possible D gene TRBD1, 5 bases. Germline V lookup: CDR1 LGHDT, CDR2 YNNKEL (reference sequence). The CDR3 spans 13 residues. Trimming removed 11 bases from V and 3 bases from J, with 16 bases in between. The CDR3 reads CAGNQGPYTEAFF. CDR3 DNA sequence: TGTGCCGGCAACCAGGGCCCTTACACTGAAGCTTTCTTT.

The J gene is TRBJ2-1, the V gene TRBV20-1; D assignment may be TRBD1 or TRBD2 (6 bases each). Germline V CDR1 and CDR2: DFQATT, SNEGSKA (reference sequence). V lost 6 bases and J lost 4, with 16 bases in between. This CDR3 contains 14 residues. In DNA form, the CDR3 reads TGCAGTGCCACTAGGGGGGCCCTTTACAATGAGCAGTTCTTC. It yields the protein CSATRGALYNEQFF.

In its sample, this clonotype was seen many times. This sequence joins TRBV30 and TRBJ1-2, with D perhaps matching TRBD1 (5 bases). The germline CDR1 and CDR2 sequences are GTSNPN and SVGIG (reference sequence). There are 12 residues in the CDR3. The ends were cut back, 1 base at V and 6 bases at J, with 9 bases in the middle. The CDR3 region is CAWSGKGHGYTF. The CDR3 DNA sequence: TGTGCCTGGAGTGGCAAGGGGCATGGCTACACCTTC.

This clonotype was detected once. The chain couples TRBV7-3 to TRBJ2-3; D is possibly TRBD1 (5 bases). The CDR3 loop spans 16 amino acids. The V end was cut by 2 bases, the J end by 3 bases, with 15 bases between. Looked up from germline, CDR1 is SGHTA and CDR2 is FQGTGA. The CDR3 DNA follows: TGTGCCAGCAGCTTAGGGCGTCAGGGCAGAACAGATACGCAGTATTTT. Protein product: CASSLGRQGRTDTQYF.

This clonotype was detected only a few times. A much larger clone differs from this one at a single base, so this may be a read error. The J gene is TRBJ2-2, the V gene TRBV2, with TRBD2 matching 7 bases. Germline CDR1 and CDR2: SNHLY and FYNNEI. The CDR3 extends over 15 amino acids. The CDR3 reads CASSDSREGTGGLFF. In DNA, the CDR3 is TGTGCCAGCAGTGATTCGAGGGAGGGCACCGGGGGGCTGTTTTTT.

This clonotype was detected ten times or more. The chain links TRBV3-1 to TRBJ1-1; 7 nucleotides align to TRBD1. Germline CDR1 reads LGHDT; CDR2 reads YNNKEL (reference sequence). V was clipped by 2 bases and J by 4 bases; unmatched bases: 4. The CDR3 loop spans 14 amino acids. The CDR3 protein is CASSQRQGFTEAFF. The CDR3 DNA reads as TGTGCCAGCAGCCAAAGACAGGGTTTCACTGAAGCTTTCTTT.

In its sample, this clonotype was seen many times. The J gene is TRBJ1-6, the V gene TRBV7-2; TRBD1 is a possible D gene (5 bases). Looked up from germline, CDR1 is SGHTA and CDR2 is FQGNSA. Trimming stripped 1 base from V and 5 bases from J, with 9 bases between. This CDR3 is 15 amino acids long. The CDR3, as DNA: TGTGCCAGCAGCTTAGTGGGACTTAATAATTCACCCCTCCACTTT. The encoded protein is CASSLVGLNNSPLHF.

This clonotype was picked up a small number of times. J is TRBJ1-5 and V is TRBV15, with no clear D. The V gene lost 1 base and the J gene lost 0 bases, with 7 bases spanning the gap. Germline CDR1 LNHNV, CDR2 YYDKDF (reference sequence). The CDR3 has 15 residues. The chain's CDR3 is CATSRGLDSNQPQHF. The CDR3 DNA follows: TGTGCCACCAGCAGAGGATTGGATAGCAATCAGCCCCAGCATTTT.